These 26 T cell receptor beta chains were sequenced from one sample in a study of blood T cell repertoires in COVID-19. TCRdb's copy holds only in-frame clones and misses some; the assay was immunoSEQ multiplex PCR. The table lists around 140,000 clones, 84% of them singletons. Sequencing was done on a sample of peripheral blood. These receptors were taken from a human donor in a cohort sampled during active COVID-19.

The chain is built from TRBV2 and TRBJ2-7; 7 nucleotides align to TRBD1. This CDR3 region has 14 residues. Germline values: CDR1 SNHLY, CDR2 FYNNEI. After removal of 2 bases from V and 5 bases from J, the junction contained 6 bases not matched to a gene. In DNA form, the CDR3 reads TGTGCCAGCAGTGAAAAGACAGGGCTCCACGAGCAGTACTTC. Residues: CASSEKTGLHEQYF.

The chain's CDR3 is CASSLEVRGEYEQYF. The CDR3 coding sequence is TGCGCCAGCAGCTTGGAGGTCAGGGGAGAATACGAGCAGTACTTC. The chain employs TRBV5-1 and TRBJ2-7; possible D gene TRBD1, 6 bases. CDR1 and CDR2 from the germline V gene are SGHRS and YFSETQ. The CDR3 is made up of 15 amino acids. V lost 0 bases and J 4 bases, leaving 14 bases between the germline ends. Supplemented by reference TRBV5-1 and TRBJ2-7, the full variable domain reads KAGVTQTPRYLIKTRGQQVTLSCSPISGHRSVSWYQQTPGQGLQFLFEYFSETQRNKGNFPGRFSGRQFSNSRSEMNVSTLELGDSALYLCASSLEVRGEYEQYFGPGTRLTVT.

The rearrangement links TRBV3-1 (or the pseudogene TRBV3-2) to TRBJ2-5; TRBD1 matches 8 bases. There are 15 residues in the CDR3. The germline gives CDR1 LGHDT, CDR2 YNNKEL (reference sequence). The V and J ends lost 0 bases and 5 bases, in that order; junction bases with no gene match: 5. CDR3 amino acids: CASSQDTGGGETQYF. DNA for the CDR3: TGTGCCAGCAGCCAAGATACAGGGGGTGGGGAGACCCAGTACTTC.

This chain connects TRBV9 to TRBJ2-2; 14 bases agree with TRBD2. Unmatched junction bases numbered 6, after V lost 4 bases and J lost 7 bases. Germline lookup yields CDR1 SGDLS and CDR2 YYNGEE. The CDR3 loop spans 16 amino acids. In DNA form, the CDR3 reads TGTGCCAGCAGCCCCAGGACTAGCGGGAGGCACGGGGAGCTGTTTTTT. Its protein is CASSPRTSGRHGELFF.

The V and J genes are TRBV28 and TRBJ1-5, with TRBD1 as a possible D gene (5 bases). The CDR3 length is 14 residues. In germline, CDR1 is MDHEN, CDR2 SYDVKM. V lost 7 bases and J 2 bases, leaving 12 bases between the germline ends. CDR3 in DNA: TGTGCCAGCACCCCTGGGGGGGGCAATCAGCCCCAGCATTTT. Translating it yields CASTPGGGNQPQHF.

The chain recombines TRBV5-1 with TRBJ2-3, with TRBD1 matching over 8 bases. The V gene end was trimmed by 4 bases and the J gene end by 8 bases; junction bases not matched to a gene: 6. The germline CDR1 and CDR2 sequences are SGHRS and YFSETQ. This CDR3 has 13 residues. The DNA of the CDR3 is TGCGCCAGCAGCGCCGGGACAGGCATTACGCAGTATTTT. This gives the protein CASSAGTGITQYF.

In nucleotides, the CDR3 is TGTGCCAGTAGCCCTCCCTACAGGGTAGGGGAAAAACTGTTTTTT. This codes for CASSPPYRVGEKLFF. V and J are TRBV19 and TRBJ1-4; maybe TRBD1 (6 bases). V was cut by 6 bases and J by 8 bases, with 19 bases left in between. Germline V lookup: CDR1 LNHDA, CDR2 SQIVND (reference sequence). The CDR3 runs to 15 residues.

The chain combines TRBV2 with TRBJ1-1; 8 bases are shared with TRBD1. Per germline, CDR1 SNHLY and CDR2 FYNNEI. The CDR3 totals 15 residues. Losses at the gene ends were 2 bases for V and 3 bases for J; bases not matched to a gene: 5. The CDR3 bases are TGTGCCAGCAGTGAACTGGACAGGGCCCACACTGAAGCTTTCTTT. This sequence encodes CASSELDRAHTEAFF.

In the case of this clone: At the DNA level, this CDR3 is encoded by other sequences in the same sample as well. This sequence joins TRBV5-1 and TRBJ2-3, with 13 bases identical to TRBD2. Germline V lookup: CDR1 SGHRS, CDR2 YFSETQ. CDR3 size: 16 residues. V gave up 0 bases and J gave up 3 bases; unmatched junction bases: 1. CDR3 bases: TGCGCCAGCAGCTTGGGACTAGCGGGAGGAACAGATACGCAGTATTTT. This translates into CASSLGLAGGTDTQYF. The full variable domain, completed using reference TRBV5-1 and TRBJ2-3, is KAGVTQTPRYLIKTRGQQVTLSCSPISGHRSVSWYQQTPGQGLQFLFEYFSETQRNKGNFPGRFSGRQFSNSRSEMNVSTLELGDSALYLCASSLGLAGGTDTQYFGPGTRLTVL.

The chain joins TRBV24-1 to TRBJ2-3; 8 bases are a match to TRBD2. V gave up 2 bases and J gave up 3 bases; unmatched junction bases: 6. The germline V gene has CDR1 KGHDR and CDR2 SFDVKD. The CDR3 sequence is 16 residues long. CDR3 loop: CATSDSLAGGTDTQYF. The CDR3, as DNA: TGTGCCACCAGTGATTCCCTAGCGGGTGGGACAGATACGCAGTATTTT.

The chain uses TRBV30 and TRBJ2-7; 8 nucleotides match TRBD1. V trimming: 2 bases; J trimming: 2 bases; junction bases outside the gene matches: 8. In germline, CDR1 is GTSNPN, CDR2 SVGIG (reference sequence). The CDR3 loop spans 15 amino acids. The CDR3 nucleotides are TGTGCCTGGAGTTTGCAGGGGGCGAGTCCCTACGAGCAGTACGTC. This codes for CAWSLQGASPYEQYV.

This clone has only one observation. The CDR3 loop is CASRLAGAFTGELFF. The CDR3 bases are TGTGCCAGCCGACTAGCGGGGGCTTTCACCGGGGAGCTGTTTTTT. The chain carries TRBV19 and TRBJ2-2, with 12 bases matching TRBD2. V shed 9 bases and J 4 bases; nucleotides not matched to a gene: 6. Germline CDR1 LNHDA, CDR2 SQIVND (reference sequence). This CDR3 is built from 15 residues.

CDR3 coding DNA: TGTGCCAGCAGCCAAGAGTGGGCTAGCGGGTCCTACAATGAGCAGTTCTTC. It translates to CASSQEWASGSYNEQFF. The chain employs TRBV4-2 and TRBJ2-1, with 8 bases identical to TRBD2. The CDR3 sequence is 17 residues long. The germline CDR1 and CDR2 sequences are LGHNA and YNFKEQ. J lost 1 base, V lost 0 bases, and 5 bases had no gene match.

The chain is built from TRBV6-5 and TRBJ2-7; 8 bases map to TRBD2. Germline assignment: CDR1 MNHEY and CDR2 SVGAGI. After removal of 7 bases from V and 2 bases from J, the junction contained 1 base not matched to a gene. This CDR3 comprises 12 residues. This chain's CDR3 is CASTLAAYEQYV. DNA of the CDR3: TGTGCCAGCACACTAGCGGCCTACGAGCAGTACGTC.

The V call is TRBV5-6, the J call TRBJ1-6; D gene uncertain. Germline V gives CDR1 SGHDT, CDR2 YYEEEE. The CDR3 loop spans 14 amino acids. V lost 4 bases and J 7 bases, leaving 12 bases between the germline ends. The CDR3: CASSPGARNSPLHF. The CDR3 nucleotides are TGTGCCAGCAGCCCCGGAGCGCGAAATTCACCCCTCCACTTT.

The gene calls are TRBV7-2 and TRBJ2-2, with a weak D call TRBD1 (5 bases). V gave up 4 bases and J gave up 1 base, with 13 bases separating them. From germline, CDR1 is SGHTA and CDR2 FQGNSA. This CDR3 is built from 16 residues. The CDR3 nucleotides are TGTGCCAGCAGCTCAGCTGCAGGGTGGAACACCGGGGAGCTGTTTTTT. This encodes CASSSAAGWNTGELFF. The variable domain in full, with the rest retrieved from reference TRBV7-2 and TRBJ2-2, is GAGVSQSPSNKVTEKGKDVELRCDPISGHTALYWYRQSLGQGLEFLIYFQGNSAPDKSGLPSDRFSAERTGGSVSTLTIQRTQQEDSAVYLCASSSAAGWNTGELFFGEGSRLTVL.

The CDR3 protein is CASSRDNSYNEQFF. The CDR3 DNA follows: TGTGCCAGCAGTCGGGACAACTCCTACAATGAGCAGTTCTTC. V gene TRBV2 combines with J gene TRBJ2-1; the D gene is possibly TRBD1 (6 bases). Germline-derived CDR1 and CDR2 are SNHLY and FYNNEI. V was pared by 5 bases and J by 0 bases, with 8 bases between. This CDR3 is built from 14 residues.

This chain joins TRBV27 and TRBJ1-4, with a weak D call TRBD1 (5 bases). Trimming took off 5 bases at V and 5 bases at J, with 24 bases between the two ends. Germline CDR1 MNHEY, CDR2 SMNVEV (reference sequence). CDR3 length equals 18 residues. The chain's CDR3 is CASSTTPDFWGRNEKLFF. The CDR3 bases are TGTGCCAGCAGTACTACTCCAGATTTTTGGGGGAGGAATGAAAAACTGTTTTTT.

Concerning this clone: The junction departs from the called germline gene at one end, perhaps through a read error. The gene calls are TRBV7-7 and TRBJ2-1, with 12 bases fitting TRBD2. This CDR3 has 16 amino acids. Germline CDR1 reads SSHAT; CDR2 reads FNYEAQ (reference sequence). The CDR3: CASSPGRGTSGNEQFF. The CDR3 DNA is TGTGCTAGCAGCCCCGGGAGGGGGACTAGCGGGAATGAGCAGTTCTTC.

For the CDR3, the DNA is TGTGCCAGTAGTCCAGGACAGGGGGCGAATGAGCAGTTCTTC. This codes for CASSPGQGANEQFF. This chain links TRBV19 with TRBJ2-1; TRBD1 agrees at 11 bases. This CDR3 has 14 residues. The germline CDR1 and CDR2 sequences are LNHDA and SQIVND (reference sequence). V shed 5 bases, J shed 7 bases, and the junction held 4 bases outside the gene matches. Based on the CDR3 plus reference TRBV19 and TRBJ2-1, the full variable domain is DGGITQSPKYLFRKEGQNVTLSCEQNLNHDAMYWYRQDPGQGLRLIYYSQIVNDFQKGDIAEGYSVSREKKESFPLTVTSAQKNPTAFYLCASSPGQGANEQFFGPGTRLTVL.

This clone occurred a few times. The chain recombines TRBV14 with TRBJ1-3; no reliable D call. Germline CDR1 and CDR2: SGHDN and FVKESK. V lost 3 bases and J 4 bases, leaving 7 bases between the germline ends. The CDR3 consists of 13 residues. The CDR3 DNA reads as TGTGCCAGCAGCCAGGGAGAAGGAAACACCATATATTTT. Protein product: CASSQGEGNTIYF.

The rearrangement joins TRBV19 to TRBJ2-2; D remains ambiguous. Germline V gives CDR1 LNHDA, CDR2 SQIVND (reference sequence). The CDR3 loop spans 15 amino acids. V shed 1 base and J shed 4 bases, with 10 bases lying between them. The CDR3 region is CASSIAHEVTGELFF. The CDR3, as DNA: TGTGCCAGTAGTATAGCTCATGAGGTCACCGGGGAGCTGTTTTTT.

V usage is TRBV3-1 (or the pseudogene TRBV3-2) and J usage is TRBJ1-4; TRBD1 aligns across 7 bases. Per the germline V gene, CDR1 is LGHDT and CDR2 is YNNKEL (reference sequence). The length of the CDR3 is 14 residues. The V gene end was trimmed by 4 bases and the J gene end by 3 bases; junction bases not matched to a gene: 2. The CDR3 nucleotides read TGTGCCAGCAGCCTGACAGGGCCTAATGAAAAACTGTTTTTT. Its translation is CASSLTGPNEKLFF.

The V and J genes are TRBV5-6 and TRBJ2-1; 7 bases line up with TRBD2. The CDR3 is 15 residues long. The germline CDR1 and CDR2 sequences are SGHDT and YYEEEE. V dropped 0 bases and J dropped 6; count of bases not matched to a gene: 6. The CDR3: CASSLGGGTTNEQFF. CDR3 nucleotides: TGTGCCAGCAGCTTGGGGGGAGGGACCACCAATGAGCAGTTCTTC.

The CDR3 DNA reads as TGCAGTGCTAGTCCCGGGCTAGCGACGAACACCGGGGAGCTGTTTTTT. Encoded protein: CSASPGLATNTGELFF. The V and J genes are TRBV20-1 and TRBJ2-2; perhaps TRBD2 as D (6 bases). The ends were cut back, 3 bases at V and 0 bases at J, with 14 bases in the middle. Germline-derived CDR1 and CDR2 are DFQATT and SNEGSKA (reference sequence). There are 16 residues in the CDR3.

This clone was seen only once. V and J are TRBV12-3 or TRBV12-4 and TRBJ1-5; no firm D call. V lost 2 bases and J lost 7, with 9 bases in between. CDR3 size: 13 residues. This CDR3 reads CASSLSGQQPQHF. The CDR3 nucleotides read TGTGCCAGCAGTTTATCAGGCCAGCAGCCCCAGCATTTT.